The present T cell receptor (beta chain) was sequenced within a study of T cells after yellow fever vaccination. 5'RACE template switching generated TCR cDNA, adding a universal primer site and UMIs. TCRdb recomputed calls from the 5' RACE reads with MiXCR, one row per CDR3 protein. This sample has approximately 550,000 distinct CDR3 sequences, with 15% to 20% found just once. This clonotype showed up just a few times. Trimming cost V 4 bases and J 2 bases, with 14 bases left between them. The length of the CDR3 is 15 residues. The germline V gene encodes CDR1 LGHDT and CDR2 YNNKEL (reference sequence).

Sequences were derived from PBMCs, sampled 15 days after the yellow fever booster vaccination. The chain joins TRBV3-1 to TRBJ2-5, with D tentatively TRBD1 or TRBD2 (5 bases each). This clonotype was obtained from a man in his thirties or forties who received the YFV17D yellow fever vaccine. The CDR3 DNA is TGTGCCAGCAGCCGGGACGGGGCAAAGCAAGAGACCCAGTACTTC. Its translation: CASSRDGAKQETQYF.